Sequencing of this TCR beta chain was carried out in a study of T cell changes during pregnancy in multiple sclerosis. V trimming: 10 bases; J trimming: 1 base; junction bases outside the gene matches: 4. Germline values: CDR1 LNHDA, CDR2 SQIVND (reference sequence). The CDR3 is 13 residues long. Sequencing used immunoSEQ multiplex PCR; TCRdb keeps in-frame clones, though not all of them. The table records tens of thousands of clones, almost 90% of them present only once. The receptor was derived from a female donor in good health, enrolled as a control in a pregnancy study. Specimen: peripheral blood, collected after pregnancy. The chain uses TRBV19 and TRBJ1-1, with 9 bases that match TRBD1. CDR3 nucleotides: TGTGCCACCTCGGACAGGGGGAACACTGAAGCTTTCTTT. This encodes CATSDRGNTEAFF.